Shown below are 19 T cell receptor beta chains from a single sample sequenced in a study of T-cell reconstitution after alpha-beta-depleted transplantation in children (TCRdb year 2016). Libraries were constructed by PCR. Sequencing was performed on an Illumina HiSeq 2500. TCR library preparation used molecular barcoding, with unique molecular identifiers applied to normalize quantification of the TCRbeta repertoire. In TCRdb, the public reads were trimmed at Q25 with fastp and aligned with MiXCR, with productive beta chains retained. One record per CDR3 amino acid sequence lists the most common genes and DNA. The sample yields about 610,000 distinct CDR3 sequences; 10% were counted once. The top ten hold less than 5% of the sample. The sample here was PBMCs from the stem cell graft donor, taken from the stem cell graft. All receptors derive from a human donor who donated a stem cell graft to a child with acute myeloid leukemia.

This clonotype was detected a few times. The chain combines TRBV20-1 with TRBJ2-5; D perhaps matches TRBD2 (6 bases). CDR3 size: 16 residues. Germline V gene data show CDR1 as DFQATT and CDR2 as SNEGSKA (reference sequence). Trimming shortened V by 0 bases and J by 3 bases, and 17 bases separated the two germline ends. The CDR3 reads CSARDPSGGSKETQYF. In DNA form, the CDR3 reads TGCAGTGCTAGAGATCCAAGTGGGGGGTCCAAAGAGACCCAGTACTTC.

DNA for the CDR3: TGCAGCCCTACTCGACTAGCGGGCGGGGATACGCAGTATTTT. Translated: CSPTRLAGGDTQYF. The genes are TRBV29-1 and TRBJ2-3, with 10 bases lining up with TRBD2. Germline-derived CDR1 and CDR2 are SQVTM and ANQGSEA. The junction had 11 bases not matched to a gene; V was cut back by 8 bases and J by 6 bases. The CDR3 totals 14 residues.

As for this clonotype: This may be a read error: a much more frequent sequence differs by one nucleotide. As DNA, the CDR3 is TGTGCCAGCAGCTTAGCCCAGCCTTACAATGGGCAGTTCTTC. It specifies CASSLAQPYNGQFF. V usage is TRBV7-9 and J usage is TRBJ2-1; D gene ambiguous. This CDR3 region has 14 residues. In germline, CDR1 is SEHNR, CDR2 FQNEAQ (reference sequence).

CDR3 residues: CASSLEWGGDTDTQYF. In nucleotides, the CDR3 is TGTGCCAGCAGTCTAGAATGGGGAGGTGACACAGATACGCAGTATTTT. V gene TRBV14 combines with J gene TRBJ2-3; a weak D match, TRBD2 (6 bases). This CDR3 has 16 residues. Per the germline V gene, CDR1 is SGHDN and CDR2 is FVKESK. The V and J ends lost 6 bases and 2 bases respectively, with 18 bases between them.

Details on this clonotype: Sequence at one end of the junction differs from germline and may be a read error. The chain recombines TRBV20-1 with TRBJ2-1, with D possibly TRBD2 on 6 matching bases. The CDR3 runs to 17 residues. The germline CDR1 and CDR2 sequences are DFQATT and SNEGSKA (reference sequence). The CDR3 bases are TGCTGTGCTAGAGATCTATTAAGGCGGGGTGGCTACAATGAGCAGTTCTTC. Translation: CCARDLLRRGGYNEQFF.

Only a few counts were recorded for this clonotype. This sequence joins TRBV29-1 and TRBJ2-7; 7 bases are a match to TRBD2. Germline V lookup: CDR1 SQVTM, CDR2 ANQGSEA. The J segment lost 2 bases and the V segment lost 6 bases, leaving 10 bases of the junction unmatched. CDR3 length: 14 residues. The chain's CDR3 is CSVEPAGEPYEQYF. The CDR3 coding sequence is TGCAGCGTAGAGCCGGCGGGAGAACCCTACGAGCAGTACTTC.

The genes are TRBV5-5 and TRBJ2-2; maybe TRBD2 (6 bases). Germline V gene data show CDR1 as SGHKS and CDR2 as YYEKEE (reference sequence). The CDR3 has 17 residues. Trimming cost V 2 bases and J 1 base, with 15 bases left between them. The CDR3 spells CASSFFLMGGNTGELFF. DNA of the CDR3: TGTGCCAGCAGCTTTTTCTTGATGGGGGGGAACACCGGGGAGCTGTTTTTT. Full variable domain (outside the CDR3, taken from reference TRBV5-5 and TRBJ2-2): DAGVTQSPTHLIKTRGQQVTLRCSPISGHKSVSWYQQVLGQGPQFIFQYYEKEERGRGNFPDRFSARQFPNYSSELNVNALLLGDSALYLCASSFFLMGGNTGELFFGEGSRLTVL.

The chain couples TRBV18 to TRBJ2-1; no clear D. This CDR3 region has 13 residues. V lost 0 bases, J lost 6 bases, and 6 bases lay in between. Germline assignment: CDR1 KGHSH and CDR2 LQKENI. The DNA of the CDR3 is TGTGCCAGCTCACCACCGGCTATCAATGAGCAGTTCTTC. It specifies CASSPPAINEQFF.

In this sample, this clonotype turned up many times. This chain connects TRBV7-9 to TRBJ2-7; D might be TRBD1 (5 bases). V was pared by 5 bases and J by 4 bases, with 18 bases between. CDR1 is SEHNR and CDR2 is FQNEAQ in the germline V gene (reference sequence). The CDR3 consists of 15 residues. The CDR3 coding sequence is TGTGCCAGCAGCCCGAGGACGGTGGGGCTTTACGAGCAGTACTTC. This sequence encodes CASSPRTVGLYEQYF.

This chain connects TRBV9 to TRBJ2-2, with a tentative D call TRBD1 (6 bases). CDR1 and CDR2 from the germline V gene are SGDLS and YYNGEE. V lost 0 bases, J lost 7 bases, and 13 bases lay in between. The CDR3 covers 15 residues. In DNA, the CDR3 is TGTGCCAGCAGCGTAGACGACAGGAGAGACGGGGAGCTGTTTTTT. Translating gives CASSVDDRRDGELFF.

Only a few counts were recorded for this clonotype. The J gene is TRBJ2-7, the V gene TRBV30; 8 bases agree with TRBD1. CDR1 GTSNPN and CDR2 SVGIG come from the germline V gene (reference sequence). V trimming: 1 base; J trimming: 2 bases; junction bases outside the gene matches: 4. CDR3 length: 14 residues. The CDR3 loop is CAWSGTGNPYEQYF. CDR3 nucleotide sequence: TGTGCCTGGAGTGGGACAGGGAATCCCTACGAGCAGTACTTC. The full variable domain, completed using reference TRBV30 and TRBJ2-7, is SQTIHQWPATLVQPVGSPLSLECTVEGTSNPNLYWYRQAAGRGLQLLFYSVGIGQISSEVPQNLSASRPQDRQFILSSKKLLLSDSGFYLCAWSGTGNPYEQYFGPGTRLTVT.

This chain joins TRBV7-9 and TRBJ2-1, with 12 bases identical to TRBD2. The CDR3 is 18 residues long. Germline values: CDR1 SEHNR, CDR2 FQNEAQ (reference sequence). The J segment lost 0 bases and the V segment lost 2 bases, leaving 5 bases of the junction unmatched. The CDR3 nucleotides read TGTGCCAGCAGCTTACCACCGGGACTAGCGGGCTCCTACAATGAGCAGTTCTTC. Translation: CASSLPPGLAGSYNEQFF.

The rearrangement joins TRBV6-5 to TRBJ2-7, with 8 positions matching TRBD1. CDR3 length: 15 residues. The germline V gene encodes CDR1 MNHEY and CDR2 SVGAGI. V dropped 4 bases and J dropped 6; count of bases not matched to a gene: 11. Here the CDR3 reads CASSSHQGAAGEQYF. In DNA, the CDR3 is TGTGCCAGCAGTTCACATCAGGGGGCGGCGGGCGAGCAGTACTTC.

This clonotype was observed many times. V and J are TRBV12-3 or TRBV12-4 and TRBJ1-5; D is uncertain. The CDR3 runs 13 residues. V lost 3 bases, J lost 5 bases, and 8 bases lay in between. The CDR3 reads CASSFRGDQPQHF. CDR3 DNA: TGTGCCAGCAGTTTTCGGGGAGATCAGCCCCAGCATTTT.

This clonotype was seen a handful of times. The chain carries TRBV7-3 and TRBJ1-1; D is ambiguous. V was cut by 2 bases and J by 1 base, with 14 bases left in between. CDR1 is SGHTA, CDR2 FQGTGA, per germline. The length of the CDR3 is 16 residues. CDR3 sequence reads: CASSLGPQSGNTEAFF. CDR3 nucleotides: TGTGCCAGCAGCTTAGGACCTCAAAGCGGGAACACTGAAGCTTTCTTT.

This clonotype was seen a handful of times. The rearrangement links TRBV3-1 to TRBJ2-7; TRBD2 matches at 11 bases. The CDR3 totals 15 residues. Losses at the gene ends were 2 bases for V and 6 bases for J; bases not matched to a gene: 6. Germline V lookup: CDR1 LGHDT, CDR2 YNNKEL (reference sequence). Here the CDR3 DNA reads TGTGCCAGCAGCCAACGTGGACTAGCGGGCTCCGAGCAGTACTTC. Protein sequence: CASSQRGLAGSEQYF.

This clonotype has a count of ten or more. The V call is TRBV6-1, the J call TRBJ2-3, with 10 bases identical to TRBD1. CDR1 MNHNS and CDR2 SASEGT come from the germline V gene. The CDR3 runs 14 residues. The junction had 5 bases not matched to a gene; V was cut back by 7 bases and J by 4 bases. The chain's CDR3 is CASTPTGGSDTQYF. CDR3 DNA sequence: TGTGCCAGCACCCCGACAGGGGGCTCAGATACGCAGTATTTT.

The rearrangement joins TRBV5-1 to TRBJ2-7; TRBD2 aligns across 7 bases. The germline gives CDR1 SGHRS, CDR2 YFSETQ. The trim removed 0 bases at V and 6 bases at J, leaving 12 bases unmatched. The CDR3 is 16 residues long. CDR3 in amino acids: CASSLGAASGGVEQYF. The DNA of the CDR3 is TGCGCCAGCAGCTTGGGGGCGGCTAGCGGCGGGGTCGAGCAGTACTTC.

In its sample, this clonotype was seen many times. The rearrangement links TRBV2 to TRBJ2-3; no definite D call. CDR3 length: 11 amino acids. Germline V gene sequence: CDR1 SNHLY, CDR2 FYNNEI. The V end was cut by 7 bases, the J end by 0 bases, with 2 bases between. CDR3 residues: CASISTDTQYF. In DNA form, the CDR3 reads TGTGCCAGCATTAGCACAGATACGCAGTATTTT.